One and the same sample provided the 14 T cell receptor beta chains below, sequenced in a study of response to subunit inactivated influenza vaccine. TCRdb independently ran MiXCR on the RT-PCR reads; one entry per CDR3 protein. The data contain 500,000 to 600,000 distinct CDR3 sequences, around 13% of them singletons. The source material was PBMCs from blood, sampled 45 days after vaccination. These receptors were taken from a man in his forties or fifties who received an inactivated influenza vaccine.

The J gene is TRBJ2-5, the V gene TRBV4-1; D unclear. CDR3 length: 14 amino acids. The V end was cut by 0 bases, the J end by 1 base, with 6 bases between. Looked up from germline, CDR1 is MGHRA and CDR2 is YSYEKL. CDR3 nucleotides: TGCGCCAGCAGCCAAGATGCGAGCCAAGAGACCCAGTACTTC. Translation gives CASSQDASQETQYF.

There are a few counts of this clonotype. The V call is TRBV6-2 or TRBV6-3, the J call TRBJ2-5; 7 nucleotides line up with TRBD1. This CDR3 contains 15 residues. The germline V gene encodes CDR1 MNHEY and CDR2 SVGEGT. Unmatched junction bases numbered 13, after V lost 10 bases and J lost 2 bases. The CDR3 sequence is CAIFYRDRLQETQYF. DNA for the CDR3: TGTGCCATCTTTTACCGGGACAGACTTCAAGAGACCCAGTACTTC.

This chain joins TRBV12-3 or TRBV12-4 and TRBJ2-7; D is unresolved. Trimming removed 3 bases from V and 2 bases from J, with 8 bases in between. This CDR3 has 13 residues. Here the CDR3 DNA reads TGTGCCAGCAGTTTCGGCAGACCCTACGAGCAGTACTTC. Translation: CASSFGRPYEQYF.

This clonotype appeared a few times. The CDR3, as DNA: TGTGCCATCAGTGATCCGGGACTAGCGGGATACAATGAGCAGTTCTTC. This sequence encodes CAISDPGLAGYNEQFF. The V call is TRBV10-3, the J call TRBJ2-1, with 13 bases matching TRBD2. With V trimmed by 3 bases and J by 4 bases, 3 bases remained unmatched. The CDR3 is 16 amino acids. CDR1 is ENHRY and CDR2 is SYGVKD in the germline V gene.

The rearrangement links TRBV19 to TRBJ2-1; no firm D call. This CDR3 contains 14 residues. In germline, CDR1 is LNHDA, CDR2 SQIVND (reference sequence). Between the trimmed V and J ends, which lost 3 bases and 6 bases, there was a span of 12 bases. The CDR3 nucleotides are TGTGCCAGTAGTATTGAGAGGCTATCCAATGAGCAGTTCTTC. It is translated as CASSIERLSNEQFF.

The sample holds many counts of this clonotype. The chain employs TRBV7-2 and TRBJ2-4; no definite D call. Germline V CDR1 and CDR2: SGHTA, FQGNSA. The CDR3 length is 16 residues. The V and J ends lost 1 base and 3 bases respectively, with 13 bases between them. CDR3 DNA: TGTGCCAGCAGCTTAGGTTGGGGTCGAAGCAAAAACATTCAGTACTTC. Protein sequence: CASSLGWGRSKNIQYF. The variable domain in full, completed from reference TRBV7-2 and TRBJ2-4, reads GAGVSQSPSNKVTEKGKDVELRCDPISGHTALYWYRQSLGQGLEFLIYFQGNSAPDKSGLPSDRFSAERTGGSVSTLTIQRTQQEDSAVYLCASSLGWGRSKNIQYFGAGTRLSVL.

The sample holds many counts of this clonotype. The DNA for the CDR3 is TGTGCCAGCAGCCCCGGGGCCTTGGTCGATGAGCAGTTCTTC. Translation gives CASSPGALVDEQFF. The chain uses TRBV11-1 and TRBJ2-1; D may match TRBD1 or TRBD2 (5 bases each). Trimming cost V 5 bases and J 8 bases, with 16 bases left between them. CDR1 and CDR2 from the germline V gene are SGHAT and FQDESV (reference sequence). This CDR3 comprises 14 residues.

The CDR3 region is CASSQVAGGGLYTGELFF. CDR3 sequence (DNA): TGTGCCAGCAGCCAAGTCGCAGGGGGGGGCCTTTACACCGGGGAGCTGTTTTTT. V is TRBV14 and J is TRBJ2-2; D may match TRBD1 or TRBD2 (7 bases each). With 1 base removed from V and 3 bases from J, the gap between germline ends came to 18 bases. There are 18 residues in the CDR3. Per the germline V gene, CDR1 is SGHDN and CDR2 is FVKESK.

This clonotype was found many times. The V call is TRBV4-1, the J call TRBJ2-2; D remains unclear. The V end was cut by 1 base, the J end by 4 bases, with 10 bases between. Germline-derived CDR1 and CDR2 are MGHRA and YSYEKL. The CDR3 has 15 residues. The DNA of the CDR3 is TGCGCCAGCAGCCAAGGGAAGGGAACCACCGGGGAGCTGTTTTTT. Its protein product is CASSQGKGTTGELFF.

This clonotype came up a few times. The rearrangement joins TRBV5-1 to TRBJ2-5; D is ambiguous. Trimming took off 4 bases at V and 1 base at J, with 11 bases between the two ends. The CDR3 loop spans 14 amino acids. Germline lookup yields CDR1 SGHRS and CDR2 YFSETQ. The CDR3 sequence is CASSQVASQETQYF. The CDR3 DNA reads TGCGCCAGCAGCCAGGTCGCTTCCCAAGAGACCCAGTACTTC.

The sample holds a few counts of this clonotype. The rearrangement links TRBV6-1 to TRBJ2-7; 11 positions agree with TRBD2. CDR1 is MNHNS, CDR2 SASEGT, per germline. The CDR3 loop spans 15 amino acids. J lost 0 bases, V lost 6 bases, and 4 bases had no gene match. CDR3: CASRPTSGSSYEQYF. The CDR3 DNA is TGTGCCAGCAGGCCCACTAGCGGGAGCTCCTACGAGCAGTACTTC.

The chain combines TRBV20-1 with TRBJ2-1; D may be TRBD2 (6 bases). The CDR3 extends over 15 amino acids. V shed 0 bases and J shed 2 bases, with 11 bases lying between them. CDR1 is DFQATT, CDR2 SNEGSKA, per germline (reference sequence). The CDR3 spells CSAREREKAYNEQFF. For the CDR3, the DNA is TGCAGTGCTAGAGAACGGGAGAAGGCCTACAATGAGCAGTTCTTC.

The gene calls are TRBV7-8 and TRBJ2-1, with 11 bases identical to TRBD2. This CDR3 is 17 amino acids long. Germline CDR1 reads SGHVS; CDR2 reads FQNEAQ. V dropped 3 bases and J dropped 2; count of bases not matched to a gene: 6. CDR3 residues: CASSLGGLADPYNEQFF. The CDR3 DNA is TGTGCCAGCAGCTTGGGGGGACTAGCGGATCCCTACAATGAGCAGTTCTTC. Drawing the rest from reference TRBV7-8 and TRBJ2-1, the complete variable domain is GAGVSQSPRYKVAKRGQDVALRCDPISGHVSLFWYQQALGQGPEFLTYFQNEAQLDKSGLPSDRFFAERPEGSVSTLKIQRTQQEDSAVYLCASSLGGLADPYNEQFFGPGTRLTVL.

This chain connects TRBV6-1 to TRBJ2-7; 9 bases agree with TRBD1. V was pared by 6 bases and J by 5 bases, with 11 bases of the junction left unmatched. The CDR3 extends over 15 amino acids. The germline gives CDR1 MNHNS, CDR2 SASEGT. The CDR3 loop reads CASSRDRDRVNEQYF. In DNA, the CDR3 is TGTGCCAGCAGCCGGGACCGGGACAGGGTGAACGAGCAGTACTTC.